The TCR beta chain described here comes from a study of T cell responses to AZD1222 COVID-19 vaccine. A remark on this clone: Its specificity is unknown.

Clones were sequenced by immunoSEQ multiplex PCR, and TCRdb holds only the in-frame ones, with some missing. The data contain some 150,000 clones, about 91% of them seen just once; the ten biggest clones take up over 12%. Regarding the study as a whole: Donors in the cohort were predominantly white British and more often female, and clonal diversity was possibly underestimated. Every sample of the repertoires postdated the peak T cell response.

CDR3 length equals 13 residues. From germline, CDR1 is GTSNPN and CDR2 SVGIG (reference sequence). V was clipped by 0 bases and J by 10 bases, with 15 bases between them. Sequencing used peripheral blood, obtained on day 0 of AZD1222 vaccination. The J gene is TRBJ1-2, the V gene TRBV30; D is undetermined. The clonotype comes from an adult in good health. The DNA for the CDR3 is TGTGCCTGGAGTGTACAAGAGGGCAGCTACTACACCTTC. Translation gives CAWSVQEGSYYTF. The full variable domain, rest sourced from reference TRBV30 and TRBJ1-2, is SQTIHQWPATLVQPVGSPLSLECTVEGTSNPNLYWYRQAAGRGLQLLFYSVGIGQISSEVPQNLSASRPQDRQFILSSKKLLLSDSGFYLCAWSVQEGSYYTFGSGTRLTVV.